Given below is one T cell receptor (beta chain) in context. The antigen is undetermined. TCRdb's table, derived via immunoSEQ multiplex PCR, lists solely in-frame clones and lacks some. Here the sample spans around 100,000 clones, 80% to 95% being singletons. The data originate from a study of siplizumab effects on memory and regulatory T cells. Study findings and constraints: Alloreactive sequences traceable to unstimulated CD4+ memory cells declined significantly under siplizumab. It was not possible to assign a naive or memory phenotype to roughly 80-95% of proliferating CD4+ or CD8+ clones. For mappable alloreactive CD4+ clones, the mean Treg-derived fraction was nearly 70% with siplizumab and approximately 30% in controls.

The J segment lost 5 bases and the V segment lost 2 bases, leaving 9 bases of the junction unmatched. The CDR3 sequence is 15 residues long. CDR1 is SGHDT, CDR2 YYEEEE, per germline. Sequenced input: CD4+ T cells sorted from blood. The receptor was derived from a human donor in good health. The rearrangement uses TRBV5-6 and TRBJ1-1; 7 bases line up with TRBD1. The CDR3 sequence: CASSLRGGSLTEAFF. For the CDR3, the DNA is TGTGCCAGCAGCTTAAGAGGGGGCTCTTTAACTGAAGCTTTCTTT. The variable domain in full, completed from reference TRBV5-6 and TRBJ1-1, reads DAGVTQSPTHLIKTRGQQVTLRCSPKSGHDTVSWYQQALGQGPQFIFQYYEEEERQRGNFPDRFSGHQFPNYSSELNVNALLLGDSALYLCASSLRGGSLTEAFFGQGTRLTVV.